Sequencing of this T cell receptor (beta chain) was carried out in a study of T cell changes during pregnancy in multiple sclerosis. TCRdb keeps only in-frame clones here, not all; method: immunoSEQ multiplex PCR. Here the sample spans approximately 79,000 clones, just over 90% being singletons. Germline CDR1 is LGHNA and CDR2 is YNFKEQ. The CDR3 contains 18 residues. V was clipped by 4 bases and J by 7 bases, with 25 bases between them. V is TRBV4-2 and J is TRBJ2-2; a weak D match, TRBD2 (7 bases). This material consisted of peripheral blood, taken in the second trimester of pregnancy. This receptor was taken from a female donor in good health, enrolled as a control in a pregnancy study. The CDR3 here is CASSPIWGRGGHGGELFF. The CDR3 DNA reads TGTGCCAGCAGCCCGATTTGGGGGAGGGGGGGACATGGCGGGGAGCTGTTTTTT.